This TCR beta chain stems from a study of blood T cell repertoires in COVID-19. Overall study context: Material from acute and convalescent COVID-19 was sourced from the United States, Italy and Spain. PBMCs, B-cell-depleted T cells, or T cells provided the cDNA or gDNA that made up the material.

Authors' methods: Amplified reference gene primers provided the basis for estimating nucleated cell counts. Libraries were prepared by immunoSEQ multiplex PCR; TCRdb keeps only in-frame clonotypes and omits some of them. V, J and clone size are those of that table, while D and trimming were read from the DNA. The sample lists roughly 150,000 clones; under 85% were seen once. The specimen sequenced was peripheral blood. The receptor comes from a woman aged 80 or over with acute or convalescent COVID-19.

CDR3 loop: CASSIGGVAEAFF. As DNA, the CDR3 is TGTGCCAGCAGCATAGGGGGAGTCGCGGAAGCTTTCTTT. The chain combines TRBV7-8 with TRBJ1-1, with TRBD1 as a possible D gene (6 bases). V was pared by 5 bases and J by 8 bases, with 15 bases between. CDR3 length equals 13 residues. Looked up from germline, CDR1 is SGHVS and CDR2 is FQNEAQ.